A single sample is the source of the 18 T cell receptor beta chains below, sequenced in a study of CD8+ T cells in alopecia areata. Treatment: oral pan-JAK inhibitor, 5-10 mg twice daily. Sequencing used cDNA as its template, made by extracting RNA and reverse transcribing it. Produced via immunoSEQ multiplex PCR; TCRdb's table is partial and in-frame only. The table shows around 160,000 clones, with approximately 57% occurring only once. The input for sequencing was CD4+ T cells sorted from blood, taken at week 24, from a patient treated with tofacitinib. The receptors here all came from a human donor with alopecia areata.

A note on this clone: In this CDR3 the conserved last residue, phenylalanine or tryptophan, is missing, so a read error is likely. No DNA is shown, since the ends of the CDR3 on it are uncertain; the CDR3 is the one TCRdb lists. The J gene is TRBJ2-7, the V gene TRBV27; the D call in the table, TRBD1, was not verified against the DNA. Per germline, CDR1 MNHEY and CDR2 SMNVEV (reference sequence). The CDR3 length equals 12 residues, ends included. CDR3: CASSLGAAGEIY.

This chain joins TRBV6-6 and TRBJ2-7; 11 bases agree with TRBD1. The trim removed 2 bases at V and 7 bases at J, leaving 4 bases unmatched. The CDR3 consists of 14 residues. Germline-derived CDR1 and CDR2 are MNHNY and SVGAGI (reference sequence). This CDR3 reads CASSYGQGAKEQYF. The CDR3 region has the DNA TGTGCCAGCAGTTACGGACAGGGGGCAAAGGAGCAGTACTTC.

V usage is TRBV29-1 and J usage is TRBJ2-5; possibly TRBD1 or TRBD2 for D (8 bases each). There are 13 residues in the CDR3. Per germline, CDR1 SQVTM and CDR2 ANQGSEA. Trimming cost V 6 bases and J 4 bases, with 15 bases left between them. The CDR3 nucleotides read TGCAGCGTCCCGGGGGGGACAGGAGAGACCCAGTACTTC. This translates into CSVPGGTGETQYF.

This clone has only a few counts. This chain links TRBV27 with TRBJ1-1; 8 positions match TRBD1. Germline assignment: CDR1 MNHEY and CDR2 SMNVEV (reference sequence). V trimming: 2 bases; J trimming: 4 bases; junction bases outside the gene matches: 9. The CDR3 covers 16 residues. CDR3 amino acids: CASSLVVGTGITEAFF. CDR3 nucleotide sequence: TGTGCCAGCAGTTTAGTGGTAGGGACAGGTATCACTGAAGCTTTCTTT.

V gene TRBV5-1 combines with J gene TRBJ1-6; D is perhaps TRBD1 (6 bases). The CDR3 runs to 14 residues. V lost 2 bases, J lost 11 bases, and 14 bases lay in between. The germline CDR1 and CDR2 sequences are SGHRS and YFSETQ. CDR3 in amino acids: CASSFLQGAAPLHF. The CDR3 bases are TGCGCCAGCAGCTTTCTACAGGGAGCGGCACCCCTCCACTTT. The entire variable domain, with the rest obtained from reference TRBV5-1 and TRBJ1-6, is as follows: KAGVTQTPRYLIKTRGQQVTLSCSPISGHRSVSWYQQTPGQGLQFLFEYFSETQRNKGNFPGRFSGRQFSNSRSEMNVSTLELGDSALYLCASSFLQGAAPLHFGNGTRLTVT.

A note on this clone: The same CDR3 also results from other DNA sequences found in this sample. V gene TRBV30 combines with J gene TRBJ2-6, with no clear D. V was trimmed by 2 bases and J by 3 bases, leaving 2 bases between them. There are 12 residues in the CDR3. Germline lookup yields CDR1 GTSNPN and CDR2 SVGIG (reference sequence). CDR3 nucleotides: TGTGCCTGGAGTAGTGGGGCCAACGTCCTGACTTTC. Its translation is CAWSSGANVLTF.

Only a few counts were recorded for this clone. The chain uses TRBV7-9 and TRBJ1-6, with D unresolved. This CDR3 comprises 12 residues. The V gene's germline CDR1 is SEHNR and CDR2 FQNEAQ (reference sequence). V shed 6 bases and J shed 10 bases, with 10 bases lying between them. CDR3 amino acids: CASSREGSPLHF. DNA for the CDR3: TGTGCCAGCAGTAGAGAGGGATCACCCCTCCACTTT.

This clone has a single count. The chain has TRBV10-3 and TRBJ2-2; D possibly matches TRBD1 or TRBD2 (5 bases each). This CDR3 has 14 amino acids. With 2 bases removed from V and 4 bases from J, the gap between germline ends came to 8 bases. Germline CDR1 and CDR2: ENHRY and SYGVKD. The CDR3 reads CAISETGPTGELFF. The CDR3 DNA reads as TGTGCCATCAGTGAGACGGGGCCCACCGGGGAGCTGTTTTTT.

The chain joins TRBV27 to TRBJ1-5, with D possibly matching TRBD1 (5 bases). V was trimmed by 5 bases and J by 7 bases, leaving 21 bases between them. Per the germline V gene, CDR1 is MNHEY and CDR2 is SMNVEV (reference sequence). The CDR3 runs 16 residues. CDR3 sequence: CASSPSLTVRDQPQHF. In DNA, the CDR3 is TGTGCCAGCAGTCCTAGCCTGACCGTCCGGGACCAGCCCCAGCATTTT.

This clone has only a few counts. The gene calls are TRBV5-4 and TRBJ2-5; tentative D call: TRBD1 (5 bases). CDR1 SGHNT and CDR2 YYREEE come from the germline V gene (reference sequence). The V and J ends lost 1 base and 1 base respectively, with 8 bases between them. This CDR3 has 14 residues. CDR3 loop: CASSLQDTQETQYF. CDR3 in DNA: TGTGCCAGCAGCTTGCAGGACACCCAAGAGACCCAGTACTTC. Combining the CDR3 with reference TRBV5-4 and TRBJ2-5 gives the whole variable domain ETGVTQSPTHLIKTRGQQVTLRCSSQSGHNTVSWYQQALGQGPQFIFQYYREEENGRGNFPPRFSGLQFPNYSSELNVNALELDDSALYLCASSLQDTQETQYFGPGTRLLVL.

The genes are TRBV7-8 and TRBJ2-1; tentatively, D is TRBD2 (5 bases). CDR1 SGHVS and CDR2 FQNEAQ come from the germline V gene. CDR3 length: 15 amino acids. Trimming stripped 1 base from V and 12 bases from J, with 19 bases between. CDR3 residues: CASSLGVSDLAGQFF. The DNA for the CDR3 is TGTGCCAGCAGCTTAGGTGTTTCGGACCTAGCTGGGCAGTTCTTC.

This clone was picked up a small number of times. V usage is TRBV29-1 and J usage is TRBJ1-1, with 10 bases matching TRBD1. The CDR3 totals 14 residues. Germline V gives CDR1 SQVTM, CDR2 ANQGSEA. Trimming cost V 7 bases and J 3 bases; bases outside gene matches: 8. The CDR3 nucleotides are TGCAGCGCTTGGGACAGGGGTGGTGACACTGAAGCTTTCTTT. It codes for CSAWDRGGDTEAFF.

The rearrangement uses TRBV5-6 and TRBJ2-3, with TRBD2 matching 8 bases. Germline V lookup: CDR1 SGHDT, CDR2 YYEEEE. This CDR3 has 16 residues. The J segment lost 2 bases and the V segment lost 4 bases, leaving 9 bases of the junction unmatched. The CDR3 DNA reads as TGTGCCAGCAGCGGGGCGTTAGCGGGGACCACAGATACGCAGTATTTT. It specifies CASSGALAGTTDTQYF.

The rearrangement joins TRBV29-1 to TRBJ1-1; D not resolved. This CDR3 region has 11 residues. Deletions cut 4 bases from V and 6 bases from J, with 9 bases between. CDR1 is SQVTM, CDR2 ANQGSEA, per germline. The CDR3 DNA follows: TGCAGCGTTGGGGGAGGGTCTGAAGCTTTCTTT. Translation gives CSVGGGSEAFF.

The CDR3 sequence is CASSTGTGVETQYF. CDR3 DNA sequence: TGTGCCAGTAGTACCGGGACAGGGGTGGAGACCCAGTACTTC. The J gene is TRBJ2-5, the V gene TRBV19; TRBD1 agrees at 10 bases. The CDR3 is 14 amino acids. V shed 4 bases and J 5 bases; nucleotides not matched to a gene: 4. Germline V gives CDR1 LNHDA, CDR2 SQIVND (reference sequence).

This chain joins TRBV18 and TRBJ2-3, with 9 nucleotides matching TRBD1. Germline lookup yields CDR1 KGHSH and CDR2 LQKENI. V dropped 3 bases and J dropped 1; count of bases not matched to a gene: 2. This CDR3 has 15 residues. The CDR3, as DNA: TGTGCCAGCTCACCCCGGGACAGGGGCACAGATACGCAGTATTTT. The encoded protein is CASSPRDRGTDTQYF.

The V gene is TRBV30, the J gene TRBJ1-2, with no clear D. Trimming took 3 bases from V and 0 from J, leaving 20 bases between them. The V gene's germline CDR1 is GTSNPN and CDR2 SVGIG (reference sequence). The CDR3 runs 17 residues. The CDR3 spells CAWSTRIRHLANYGYTF. CDR3 nucleotide sequence: TGTGCCTGGAGCACCAGGATTCGGCACCTCGCTAACTATGGCTACACCTTC.

V is TRBV2 and J is TRBJ1-6; D gene uncertain. Germline CDR1 is SNHLY and CDR2 is FYNNEI. Trimming pared 8 bases from V and 4 bases from J, leaving 9 bases between. This CDR3 is built from 13 residues. In nucleotides, the CDR3 is TGTGCCAGCGGTTCAGATTATAATTCACCCCTCCACTTT. This translates into CASGSDYNSPLHF.